This T cell receptor (beta chain) was identified in a study of T cells expressing NK-cell markers. Study background: Each TCR beta repertoire originated in sorted T cells that were CD3+CD56+NKG2C+, CD3+CD56+NKG2C- or CD3+CD56-NKG2C+.

Germline V lookup: CDR1 SGHDT, CDR2 YYEEEE. This CDR3 has 18 amino acids. TCRdb derives one entry per CDR3 protein from the 5' RACE reads, leaving out DNA. The sample table includes about 550,000 distinct CDR3 sequences. The V call is TRBV5-6, the J call TRBJ2-3; there is no DNA to check the TCRdb D call of TRBD1. This sequence originates from a man in his late teens or twenties in good health. The specimen sequenced was blood T cells: a sorted CD56 or NKG2C T cell subset, CD4+ or CD8+ T cells, or bulk PBMC T cells (not recorded which). Here the CDR3 reads CASSPIHQTGRSTDTQYF.